The next 14 T cell receptor beta chains were all read from a single sample in a study of cytomegalovirus exposure and HLA in healthy donors (dated by TCRdb to about 2017). To prepare the library, the immunoSEQ multiplex PCR assay was applied. A mixture of 60 forward primers for TCR Vbeta segments and 13 reverse primers for TCR Jbeta segments was used in the multiplex PCR. TCRdb mirrors the immuneACCESS table, restricted to in-frame sequences. Some clones are absent from its copies; in checked studies, under half trace to an unresolved V gene, and the reason for the others is unknown. In all, the sample holds 130,000 or so clones, and around 75% of those were seen once. About 3.5% of the sample rests with the top ten. The source material was PBMCs. The source of these receptors is a man in his forties in good health and CMV-seronegative.

This chain links TRBV5-1 with TRBJ1-1, with D perhaps TRBD1 (6 bases). Looked up from germline, CDR1 is SGHRS and CDR2 is YFSETQ. Trimming shortened V by 1 base and J by 3 bases, and 10 bases separated the two germline ends. CDR3 length equals 14 residues. CDR3 residues: CASSLPGVYTEAFF. DNA of the CDR3: TGCGCCAGCAGCTTGCCAGGGGTCTACACTGAAGCTTTCTTT.

This chain links TRBV27 with TRBJ2-1; D possibly corresponds to TRBD1 (7 bases). V was cut by 4 bases and J by 0 bases, with 10 bases left in between. This CDR3 has 15 amino acids. Germline V CDR1 and CDR2: MNHEY, SMNVEV (reference sequence). CDR3 sequence: CASSSGGSSYNEQFF. CDR3 in DNA: TGTGCCAGCAGTTCAGGGGGGAGCTCCTACAATGAGCAGTTCTTC.

The chain is built from TRBV7-5 and TRBJ1-2. TRBV7-5 is a recognized pseudogene. This CDR3 spans 19 amino acids. The CDR3: CVRSLAWRPPRRTNYGYTF. Here the CDR3 DNA reads TGTGTCAGAAGCTTAGCTTGGAGGCCTCCCAGGAGGACCAACTATGGCTACACCTTC.

The chain is built from TRBV9 and TRBJ2-5, with 9 bases lining up with TRBD2. The V gene end was trimmed by 0 bases and the J gene end by 3 bases; junction bases not matched to a gene: 6. Germline lookup yields CDR1 SGDLS and CDR2 YYNGEE. The CDR3 spans 16 residues. Here the CDR3 reads CASSVGGSGGEETQYF. Written as DNA, the CDR3 is TGTGCCAGCAGCGTAGGTGGTAGCGGGGGAGAAGAGACCCAGTACTTC.

The J gene is TRBJ1-2, the V gene TRBV7-2; D not resolved. The V gene lost 1 base and the J gene lost 4 bases, with 13 bases spanning the gap. Germline assignment: CDR1 SGHTA and CDR2 FQGNSA. The CDR3 sequence is 15 residues long. The CDR3 loop is CASSLGDGVIYGYTF. CDR3 bases: TGTGCCAGCAGCTTAGGAGACGGGGTCATCTATGGCTACACCTTC.

The rearrangement joins TRBV29-1 to TRBJ1-2, with 11 bases matching TRBD1. The CDR3 sequence is 15 residues long. From germline, CDR1 is SQVTM and CDR2 ANQGSEA. J was trimmed by 4 bases and V by 5 bases; bases with no gene match: 9. The CDR3 sequence is CSVSGGQGVGYGYTF. CDR3 sequence (DNA): TGCAGCGTTAGTGGGGGACAGGGGGTGGGCTATGGCTACACCTTC.

In DNA form, the CDR3 reads TGTGCCAGCAAGGGGGACGACACCTACGAGCAGTACTTC. It translates to CASKGDDTYEQYF. This chain joins TRBV28 and TRBJ2-7, with TRBD1 as a possible D gene (6 bases). There are 13 residues in the CDR3. From germline, CDR1 is MDHEN and CDR2 SYDVKM. Trimming took off 7 bases at V and 2 bases at J, with 12 bases between the two ends.

The gene calls are TRBV7-7 and TRBJ2-3; TRBD1 agrees at 11 bases. Germline V gives CDR1 SSHAT, CDR2 FNYEAQ (reference sequence). The CDR3 is made up of 17 amino acids. Trimming took 4 bases from V and 4 from J; bases not matched to a gene: 10. CDR3: CASSSQTGQGASDTQYF. In nucleotides, the CDR3 is TGTGCCAGCAGCTCACAAACTGGACAGGGGGCCTCAGATACGCAGTATTTT. The full variable domain, in which reference TRBV7-7 and TRBJ2-3 provide the parts outside the CDR3, is GAGVSQSPRYKVTKRGQDVTLRCDPISSHATLYWYQQALGQGPEFLTYFNYEAQPDKSGLPSDRFSAERPEGSISTLTIQRTEQRDSAMYRCASSSQTGQGASDTQYFGPGTRLTVL.

This clone appeared a few times. The V gene is TRBV6-5, the J gene TRBJ2-7; 10 bases agree with TRBD1. Trimming cost V 2 bases and J 3 bases; bases outside gene matches: 4. The CDR3 consists of 15 residues. Germline V gene lookup returns CDR1 MNHEY and CDR2 SVGAGI. The CDR3 DNA sequence: TGTGCCAGCAGTTACCGGGACAGGGGATTCTACGAGCAGTACTTC. The encoded protein is CASSYRDRGFYEQYF.

Points on this clone: At one end the junction does not follow the germline gene, possibly because of a read error. This CDR3 is also generated by other DNA sequences in the sample. The rearrangement uses TRBV7-2 and TRBJ1-1, with TRBD1 matching 10 bases. Germline CDR1 is SGHTA and CDR2 is FQGNSA. CDR3 length: 15 residues. CDR3 DNA: TGCGCCAGCAGCTCGGCCTGGGACAGGGGTTGGGAGGCTTTCTTT. Amino acids: CASSSAWDRGWEAFF. Using reference TRBV7-2 and TRBJ1-1 for the parts outside the CDR3, the full variable domain is GAGVSQSPSNKVTEKGKDVELRCDPISGHTALYWYRQSLGQGLEFLIYFQGNSAPDKSGLPSDRFSAERTGGSVSTLTIQRTQQEDSAVYLCASSSAWDRGWEAFFGQGTRLTVV.

The chain carries TRBV19 and TRBJ1-1; 8 bases align to TRBD1. V lost 9 bases, J lost 4 bases, and 10 bases stayed unmatched. CDR1 is LNHDA, CDR2 SQIVND, per germline (reference sequence). The CDR3 spans 14 residues. The CDR3 is CASRPGGASTEAFF. CDR3 sequence (DNA): TGTGCCAGCCGACCAGGGGGCGCGAGCACTGAAGCTTTCTTT.

The chain links TRBV27 to TRBJ2-5; D might be TRBD1 (6 bases). This CDR3 is 14 amino acids long. Germline assignment: CDR1 MNHEY and CDR2 SMNVEV (reference sequence). Deletions cut 5 bases from V and 5 bases from J, with 15 bases between. CDR3 bases: TGTGCCAGCAGTCCGTCGACAGGACGTGAGACCCAGTACTTC. Translation: CASSPSTGRETQYF.

This CDR3 reads CASSLGRGREASYEQYF. In DNA, the CDR3 is TGTGCCAGCAGCTTGGGGCGGGGGCGGGAAGCCTCCTACGAGCAGTACTTC. The chain combines TRBV5-4 with TRBJ2-7; D may be TRBD2 (7 bases). The germline gives CDR1 SGHNT, CDR2 YYREEE (reference sequence). Trimming removed 0 bases at V and 0 bases at J, with 16 bases between. CDR3 length: 17 amino acids. Full variable domain (missing parts from reference TRBV5-4 and TRBJ2-7): ETGVTQSPTHLIKTRGQQVTLRCSSQSGHNTVSWYQQALGQGPQFIFQYYREEENGRGNFPPRFSGLQFPNYSSELNVNALELDDSALYLCASSLGRGREASYEQYFGPGTRLTVT.

The chain employs TRBV7-6 and TRBJ1-1; perhaps TRBD1 as D (5 bases). CDR3 size: 14 residues. CDR1 and CDR2 from the germline V gene are SGHVS and FNYEAQ. The V and J ends lost 3 bases and 5 bases respectively, with 13 bases between them. CDR3 sequence reads: CASSFGGVRTEAFF. Written as DNA, the CDR3 is TGTGCCAGCAGCTTTGGAGGGGTCAGGACTGAAGCTTTCTTT.